This T cell receptor beta chain was found in a study of blood T cell repertoires in COVID-19 (dated by TCRdb to the early 2020s). Study-level background: The collaborator samples originated in the United States, Italy and Spain and spanned the acute and convalescent phases of COVID-19. The material from the prospective study consisted of cDNA or gDNA derived from T cells, B-cell-depleted T cells, or PBMCs. Subjects who had been exposed to COVID-19, were actively infected with it, or had recovered from it provided the deeply sampled blood TCRbeta repertoires that made up the dataset. The repertoires were made available in a free public database intended to serve as a resource for research on the immune response to SARS-CoV-2. Samples were obtained from the ongoing ImmuneRACE study (first 160 participants) and from over 1,000 subjects provided by 6 global collaborators. Nearly every sample came with metadata listing a de-identified subject ID, COVID-19 status, age in years and sex. HLA class I and class II types, where available, came from metadata supplied by the sample provider rather than from assay-based typing. Broader findings and caveats from the paper: Clinical and demographic metadata were provided uncurated, with the amount varying by source and participant.

From its cysteine to its phenylalanine, the CDR3 spans 16 amino acids. Only the CDR3 DNA stays, 48 bases, in frame from base 1. Trimming costs V 4 bases and J 4 bases, and their ends lie 14 bases apart. CDR1 SGHNT and CDR2 YENEEA are derived from the germline V gene. Whole blood was collected in K2EDTA tubes by collaborating institutions according to the institutions' own protocols. For TCRbeta analysis, collaborators shipped samples in one of three forms: frozen whole blood, isolated PBMCs, or DNA extracted from either of those sample types. TCRbeta CDR3 regions were amplified from genomic DNA by means of the immunoSEQ Assay, a bias-controlled multiplex PCR. The paper's processing steps were these. Within the assay, amplification of reference gene primers was used to estimate how many nucleated cells each sample contained. To quantify the absolute abundance of each unique TCRbeta CDR3 rearrangement, sequence reads were collapsed and filtered. Productive Simpson clonality was computed per sample as the square root of Simpson's diversity index over productive rearrangements. TCRdb took over this immuneACCESS table, retaining in-frame rearrangements with V and J assigned. Such tables are incomplete; in checked studies, under half of the missing clones stem from an unresolved V gene, and the remainder is unexplained. That table furnishes V, J and clone size, whereas the DNA furnished D and trimming. The sample data list roughly 69,000 clones, and roughly 91% of these were observed just once. Clones ranked in the top ten supply 6.5% to 8% of the sample.

Details on this clone: Its cognate antigen has yet to be identified. Base qualities are not provided; no much larger clone lies one nucleotide away.

This receptor was identified in a man aged 50 to 59 with active COVID-19. The receptor chain draws on TRBV11-3 and TRBJ2-6, with the identity of the D gene unclear. The material sequenced was peripheral blood. The encoded CDR3 is CASSSHLGDGANVLTF. The nucleotide sequence is given as TGTGCCAGCAGCTCCCATCTGGGCGACGGGGCCAACGTCCTGACTTTC.